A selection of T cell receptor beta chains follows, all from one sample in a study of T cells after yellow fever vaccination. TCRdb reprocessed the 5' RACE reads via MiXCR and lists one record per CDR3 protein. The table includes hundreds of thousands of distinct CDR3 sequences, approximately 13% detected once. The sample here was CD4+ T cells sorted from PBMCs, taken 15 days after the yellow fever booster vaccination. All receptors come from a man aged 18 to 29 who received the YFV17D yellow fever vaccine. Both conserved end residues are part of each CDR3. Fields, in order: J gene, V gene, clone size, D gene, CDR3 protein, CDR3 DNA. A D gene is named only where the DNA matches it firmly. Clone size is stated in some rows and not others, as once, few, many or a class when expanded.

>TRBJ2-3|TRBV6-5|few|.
CASSYGALGDTQYF
TGTGCCAGCAGTTACGGGGCGCTCGGTGATACGCAGTATTTT
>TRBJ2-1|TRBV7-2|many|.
CASSIRQANNEQFF
TGTGCCAGCAGCATTCGCCAGGCCAACAATGAGCAGTTCTTC
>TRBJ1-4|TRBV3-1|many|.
CASSQNSRGEKLFF
TGTGCCAGCAGCCAAAACAGTCGGGGTGAAAAACTGTTTTTT
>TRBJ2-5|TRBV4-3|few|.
CASSHNGRSSWETQYF
TGCGCCAGCAGCCACAACGGAAGAAGCAGCTGGGAGACCCAGTACTTC
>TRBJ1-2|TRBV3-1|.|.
CASSWGLAGNYGYTF
TGTGCCAGCAGCTGGGGCCTGGCCGGTAACTATGGCTACACCTTC
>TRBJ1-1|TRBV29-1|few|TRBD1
CSVPTGGYGTEAFF
TGCAGCGTTCCGACAGGGGGCTATGGAACTGAAGCTTTCTTT
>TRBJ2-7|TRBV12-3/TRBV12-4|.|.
CASGPPGNLLEQYF
TGTGCCAGCGGCCCCCCGGGGAACTTATTAGAGCAGTACTTC
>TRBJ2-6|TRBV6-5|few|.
CASGRGTGANVLTF
TGTGCCAGCGGTAGGGGTACCGGGGCCAACGTCCTGACTTTC
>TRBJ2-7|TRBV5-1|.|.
CASSLSPPIYEQYF
TGCGCCAGCAGCTTGAGTCCTCCCATATACGAGCAGTACTTC
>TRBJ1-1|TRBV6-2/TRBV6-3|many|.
CASSYDGNTEAFF
TGTGCCAGCAGTTACGACGGAAACACTGAAGCTTTCTTT
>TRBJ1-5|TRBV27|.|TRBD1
CASRRTGEYSNQPQHF
TGTGCCAGCAGGCGAACAGGGGAGTATAGCAATCAGCCCCAGCATTTT
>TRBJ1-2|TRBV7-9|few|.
CASSLVSTANGYTF
TGTGCCAGCAGCTTAGTTAGTACAGCGAATGGCTACACCTTC
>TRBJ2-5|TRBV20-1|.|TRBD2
CSAASSGGLETQYF
TGCAGTGCTGCCTCTAGCGGGGGGTTGGAGACCCAGTACTTC
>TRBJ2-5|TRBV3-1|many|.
CASSQDGTQYQETQYF
TGTGCCAGCAGCCAAGATGGGACACAGTACCAAGAGACCCAGTACTTC
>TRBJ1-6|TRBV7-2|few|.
CASSPFYGPLHF
TGTGCCAGCAGCCCCTTTTACGGGCCCCTCCACTTT
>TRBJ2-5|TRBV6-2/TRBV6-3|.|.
CASSIGASRSQGETQYF
TGTGCCAGCAGCATCGGGGCCTCGCGGAGCCAGGGGGAGACCCAGTACTTC
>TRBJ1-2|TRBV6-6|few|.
CASSKRGDGYTF
TGTGCCAGCAGTAAAAGGGGAGATGGCTACACCTTC
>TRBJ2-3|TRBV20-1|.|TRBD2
CSASGIGGTTDTQYF
TGCAGTGCCTCCGGAATCGGGGGGACCACAGATACGCAGTATTTT
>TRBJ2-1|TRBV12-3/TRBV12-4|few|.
CASSLRRDVQFF
TGTGCCAGCAGTTTACGAAGGGACGTGCAGTTCTTC
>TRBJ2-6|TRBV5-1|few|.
CASSFQASGANVLTF
TGCGCCAGCAGCTTCCAGGCCTCTGGGGCCAACGTCCTGACTTTC
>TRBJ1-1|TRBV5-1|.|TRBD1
CASSYITGAANTEAFF
TGCGCCAGCAGCTATATTACAGGGGCTGCGAACACTGAAGCTTTCTTT
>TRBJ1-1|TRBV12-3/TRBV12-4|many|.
CASSLGGTVNTEAFF
TGTGCCAGCAGTTTGGGGGGGACGGTGAACACTGAAGCTTTCTTT
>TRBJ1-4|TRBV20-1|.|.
CSAMDGGATNEKLFF
TGCAGTGCTATGGACGGCGGAGCAACTAATGAAAAACTGTTTTTT
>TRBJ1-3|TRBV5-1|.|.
CASSLGPTENSGNTIYF
TGCGCCAGCAGCTTGGGCCCGACTGAAAACTCTGGAAACACCATATATTTT
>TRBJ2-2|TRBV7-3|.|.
CASSLLGHYTGELFF
TGTGCCAGCAGCTTATTGGGACACTACACCGGGGAGCTGTTTTTT
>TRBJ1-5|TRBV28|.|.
CASSLYPDYSNQPQHF
TGTGCCAGCAGTTTATACCCCGACTATAGCAATCAGCCCCAGCATTTT
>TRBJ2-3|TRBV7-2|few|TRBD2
CASRYSGGLRDTQYF
TGTGCCAGCAGGTACAGCGGGGGACTGCGAGATACGCAGTATTTT
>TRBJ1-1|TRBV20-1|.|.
CSAPLRGGRGNREAFF
TGCAGTGCTCCCCTTCGGGGGGGCCGGGGGAACAGGGAAGCTTTCTTT
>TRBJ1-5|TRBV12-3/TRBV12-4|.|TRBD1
CASSLWDRDQPQHF
TGTGCCAGCAGTTTATGGGACAGGGATCAGCCCCAGCATTTT
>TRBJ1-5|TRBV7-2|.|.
CASSSQGYSNQPQHF
TGTGCCAGCAGTTCACAGGGTTATAGCAATCAGCCCCAGCATTTT
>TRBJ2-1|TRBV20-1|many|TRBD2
CSAPRTSGGDNEQFF
TGCAGTGCCCCTCGAACTAGCGGGGGGGACAATGAGCAGTTCTTC
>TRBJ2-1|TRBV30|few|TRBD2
CAWSPLGGGEQFF
TGTGCCTGGAGTCCCCTCGGGGGGGGTGAGCAGTTCTTC